This TCR beta chain is drawn from a study of T cells in Graves' hyperthyroidism and ophthalmopathy. Ophthalmopathy patients had Clinical Activity Score at least 3, NOSPECS grade at least 4, duration under 3 months. Amplified regions were TCR beta CDR3 sequences from RNA transcripts. The TCR CDR3 was amplified in a first-round RT-PCR using the HTBI primer set. TCRdb called the multiplex PCR reads again in MiXCR, with one record for every CDR3 protein. The data hold about 640,000 distinct CDR3 sequences, with under 25% observed a single time. Germline CDR1 reads DFQATT; CDR2 reads SNEGSKA (reference sequence). J was trimmed by 5 bases and V by 5 bases; bases with no gene match: 7. The CDR3 covers 14 residues. Study outcomes and limitations: The model forecast ophthalmopathy, anticipating it by a median about six months before onset. Also found in blood were most expanded thyroid clonotypes above 0.001.

Of note for this clonotype: Its antigen is unidentified.

The receptor was isolated from a man under 40 with Graves' ophthalmopathy. The chain employs TRBV20-1 and TRBJ2-5, with TRBD2 matching 11 bases. Material for sequencing was blood. The CDR3 nucleotides are TGCAGTGCTGGTCCTAGCGGGAGGCTGGAGACCCAGTACTTC. It encodes CSAGPSGRLETQYF.